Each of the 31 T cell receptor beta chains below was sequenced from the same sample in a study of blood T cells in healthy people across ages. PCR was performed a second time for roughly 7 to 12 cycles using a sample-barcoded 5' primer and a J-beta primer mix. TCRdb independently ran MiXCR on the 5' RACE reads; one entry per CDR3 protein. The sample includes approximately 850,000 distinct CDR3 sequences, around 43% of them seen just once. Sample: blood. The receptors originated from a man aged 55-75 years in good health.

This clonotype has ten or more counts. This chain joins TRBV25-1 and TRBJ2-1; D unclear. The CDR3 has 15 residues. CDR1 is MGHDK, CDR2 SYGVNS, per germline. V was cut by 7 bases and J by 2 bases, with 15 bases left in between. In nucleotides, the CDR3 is TGTGCCAGCATCAACACCTTGGCTACCTACAATGAGCAGTTCTTC. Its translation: CASINTLATYNEQFF. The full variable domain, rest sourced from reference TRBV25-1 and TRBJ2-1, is EADIYQTPRYLVIGTGKKITLECSQTMGHDKMYWYQQDPGMELHLIHYSYGVNSTEKGDLSSESTVSRIRTEHFPLTLESARPSHTSQYLCASINTLATYNEQFFGPGTRLTVL.

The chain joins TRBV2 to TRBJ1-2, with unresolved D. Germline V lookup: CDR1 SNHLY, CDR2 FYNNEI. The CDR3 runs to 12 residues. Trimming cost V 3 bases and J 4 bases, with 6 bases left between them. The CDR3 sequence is CASSDSRYGYTF. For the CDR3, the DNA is TGTGCCAGCAGTGATAGCCGCTATGGCTACACCTTC. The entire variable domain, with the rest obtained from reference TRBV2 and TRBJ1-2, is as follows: EPEVTQTPSHQVTQMGQEVILRCVPISNHLYFYWYRQILGQKVEFLVSFYNNEISEKSEIFDDQFSVERPDGSNFTLKIRSTKLEDSAMYFCASSDSRYGYTFGSGTRLTVV.

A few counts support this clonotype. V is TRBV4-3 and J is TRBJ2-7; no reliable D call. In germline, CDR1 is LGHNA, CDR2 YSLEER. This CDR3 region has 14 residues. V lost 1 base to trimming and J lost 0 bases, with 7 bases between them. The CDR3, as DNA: TGCGCCAGCAGCCAAGGAATCAGCTCCTACGAGCAGTACTTC. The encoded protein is CASSQGISSYEQYF.

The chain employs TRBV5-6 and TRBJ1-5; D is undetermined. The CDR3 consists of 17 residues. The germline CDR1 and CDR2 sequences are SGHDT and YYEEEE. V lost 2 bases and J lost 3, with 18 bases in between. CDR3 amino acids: CASSFLSGGEDNQPQHF. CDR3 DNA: TGTGCCAGCAGCTTCCTTTCGGGCGGGGAAGACAATCAGCCCCAGCATTTT.

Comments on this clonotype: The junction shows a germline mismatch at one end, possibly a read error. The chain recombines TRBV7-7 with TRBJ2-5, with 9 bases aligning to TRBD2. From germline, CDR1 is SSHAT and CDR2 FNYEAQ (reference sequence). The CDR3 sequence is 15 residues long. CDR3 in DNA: TGTGCTAGCAGCTTATCTAGCGGGGTTCAAGAGACCCAGTACTTC. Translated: CASSLSSGVQETQYF.

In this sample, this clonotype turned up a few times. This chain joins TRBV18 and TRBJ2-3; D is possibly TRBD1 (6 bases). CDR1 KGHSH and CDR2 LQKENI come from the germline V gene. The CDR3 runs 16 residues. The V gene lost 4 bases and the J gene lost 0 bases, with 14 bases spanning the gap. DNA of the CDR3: TGTGCCAGCTCACGGAGACAGGAACCTAGCACAGATACGCAGTATTTT. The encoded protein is CASSRRQEPSTDTQYF.

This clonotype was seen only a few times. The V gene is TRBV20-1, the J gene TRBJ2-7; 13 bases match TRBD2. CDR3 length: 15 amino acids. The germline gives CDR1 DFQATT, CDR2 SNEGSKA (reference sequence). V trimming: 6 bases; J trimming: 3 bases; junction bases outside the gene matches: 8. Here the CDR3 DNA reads TGCAGTGCAACCGGGACTAGCGGGGACCTCTACGAGCAGTACTTC. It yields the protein CSATGTSGDLYEQYF.

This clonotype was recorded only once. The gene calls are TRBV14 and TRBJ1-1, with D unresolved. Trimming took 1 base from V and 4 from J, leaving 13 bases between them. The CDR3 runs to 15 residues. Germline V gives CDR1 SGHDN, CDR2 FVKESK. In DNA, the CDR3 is TGTGCCAGCAGCCAAGTAGGCGGAATTAGCACTGAAGCTTTCTTT. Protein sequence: CASSQVGGISTEAFF.

Here the CDR3 DNA reads TGTGCTAGTGGGAGGGACAGCTTCGAAGAGACCCAGTACTTC. This sequence encodes CASGRDSFEETQYF. The chain couples TRBV12-5 to TRBJ2-5; TRBD1 aligns across 7 bases. Germline assignment: CDR1 LGHNT and CDR2 FRNRAP. The CDR3 is 14 amino acids. Unmatched junction bases numbered 7, after V lost 6 bases and J lost 3 bases.

The CDR3: CASSPNGQANYGYTF. Here the CDR3 DNA reads TGTGCCAGCAGTCCAAACGGACAGGCTAACTATGGCTACACCTTC. The chain links TRBV27 to TRBJ1-2, with 7 bases that match TRBD1. The CDR3 totals 15 residues. The germline V gene encodes CDR1 MNHEY and CDR2 SMNVEV (reference sequence). Losses at the gene ends were 5 bases for V and 0 bases for J; bases not matched to a gene: 6.

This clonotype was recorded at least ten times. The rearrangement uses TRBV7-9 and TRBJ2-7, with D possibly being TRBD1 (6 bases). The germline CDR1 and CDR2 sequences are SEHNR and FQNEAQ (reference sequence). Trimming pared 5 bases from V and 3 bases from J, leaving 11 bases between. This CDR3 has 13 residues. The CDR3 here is CASSIGTLYEQYF. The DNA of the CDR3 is TGTGCCAGCAGCATCGGGACACTCTACGAGCAGTACTTC.

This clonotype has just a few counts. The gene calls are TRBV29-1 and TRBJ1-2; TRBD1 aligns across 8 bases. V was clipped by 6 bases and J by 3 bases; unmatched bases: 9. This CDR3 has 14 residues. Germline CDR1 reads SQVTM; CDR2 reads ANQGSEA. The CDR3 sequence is CSVGEVQGDYGYTF. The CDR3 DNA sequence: TGCAGCGTCGGAGAAGTACAGGGGGACTATGGCTACACCTTC. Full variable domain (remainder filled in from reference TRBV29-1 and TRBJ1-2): SAVISQKPSRDICQRGTSLTIQCQVDSQVTMMFWYRQQPGQSLTLIATANQGSEATYESGFVIDKFPISRPNLTFSTLTVSNMSPEDSSIYLCSVGEVQGDYGYTFGSGTRLTVV.

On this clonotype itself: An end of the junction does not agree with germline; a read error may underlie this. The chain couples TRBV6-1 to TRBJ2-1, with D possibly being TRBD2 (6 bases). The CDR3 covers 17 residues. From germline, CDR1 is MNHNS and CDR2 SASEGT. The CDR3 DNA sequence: TGTGCCAGCAGTGAAGCGGGGCTAGCGTCCTCCTGCAATGAGCAGTTCTTC. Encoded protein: CASSEAGLASSCNEQFF.

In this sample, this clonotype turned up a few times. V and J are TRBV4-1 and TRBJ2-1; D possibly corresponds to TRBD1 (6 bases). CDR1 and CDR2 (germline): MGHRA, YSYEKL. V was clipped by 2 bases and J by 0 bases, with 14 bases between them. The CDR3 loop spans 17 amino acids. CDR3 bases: TGCGCCAGCAGCCAATACGCTACAGGGAGCTCCTACAATGAGCAGTTCTTC. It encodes CASSQYATGSSYNEQFF.

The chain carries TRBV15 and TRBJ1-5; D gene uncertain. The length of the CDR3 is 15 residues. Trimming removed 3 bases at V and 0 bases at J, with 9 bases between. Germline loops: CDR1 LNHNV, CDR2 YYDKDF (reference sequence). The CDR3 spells CATSSPLNSNQPQHF. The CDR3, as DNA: TGTGCCACCAGCAGCCCACTGAATAGCAATCAGCCCCAGCATTTT.

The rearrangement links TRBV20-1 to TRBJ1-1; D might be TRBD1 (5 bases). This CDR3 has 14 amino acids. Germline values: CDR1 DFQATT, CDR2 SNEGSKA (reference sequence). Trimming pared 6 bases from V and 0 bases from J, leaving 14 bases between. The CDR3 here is CSALMGLMNTEAFF. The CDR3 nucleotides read TGCAGTGCACTCATGGGACTGATGAACACTGAAGCTTTCTTT.

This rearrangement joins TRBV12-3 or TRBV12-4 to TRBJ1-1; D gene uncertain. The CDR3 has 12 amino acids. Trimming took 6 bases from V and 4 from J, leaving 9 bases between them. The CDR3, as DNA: TGTGCCAGCAGCCCCTGGGCCACTGAAGCTTTCTTT. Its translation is CASSPWATEAFF.

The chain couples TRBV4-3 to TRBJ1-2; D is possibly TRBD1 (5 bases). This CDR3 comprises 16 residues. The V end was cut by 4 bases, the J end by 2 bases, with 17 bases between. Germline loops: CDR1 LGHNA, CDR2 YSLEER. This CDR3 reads CASSPGGGWINYGYTF. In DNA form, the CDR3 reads TGCGCCAGCAGCCCCGGCGGGGGATGGATAAACTATGGCTACACCTTC.

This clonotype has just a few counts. The CDR3: CASRSQSTTGELFF. DNA of the CDR3: TGTGCCAGTCGGTCACAGAGTACCACCGGGGAGCTGTTTTTT. The chain is built from TRBV6-2 or TRBV6-3 and TRBJ2-2, with D uncertain. The CDR3 is 14 residues long. Per the germline V gene, CDR1 is MNHEY and CDR2 is SVGEGT. The V end was cut by 9 bases, the J end by 4 bases, with 15 bases between.

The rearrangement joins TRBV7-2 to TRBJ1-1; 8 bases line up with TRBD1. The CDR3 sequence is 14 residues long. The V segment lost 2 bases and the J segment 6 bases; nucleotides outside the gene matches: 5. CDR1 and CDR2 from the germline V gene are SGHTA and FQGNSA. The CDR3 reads CASSLTGGWSEAFF. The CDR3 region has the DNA TGTGCCAGCAGCTTAACAGGGGGTTGGTCTGAAGCTTTCTTT.

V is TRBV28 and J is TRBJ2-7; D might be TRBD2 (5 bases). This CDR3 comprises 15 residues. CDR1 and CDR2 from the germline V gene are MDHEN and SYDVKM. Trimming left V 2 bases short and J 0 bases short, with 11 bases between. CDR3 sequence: CASSLGKGSSYEQYF. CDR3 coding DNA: TGTGCCAGCAGTTTAGGAAAAGGGAGCTCCTACGAGCAGTACTTC.

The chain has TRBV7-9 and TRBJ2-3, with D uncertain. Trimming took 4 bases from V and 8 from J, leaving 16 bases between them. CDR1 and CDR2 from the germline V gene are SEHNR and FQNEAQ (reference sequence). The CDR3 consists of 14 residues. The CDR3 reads CASSSGSLTGTQYF. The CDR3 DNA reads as TGTGCCAGCAGCTCCGGATCTCTTACGGGTACGCAGTATTTT.

CDR3 in amino acids: CASTSGLAATYEQYF. The CDR3 nucleotides read TGCGCCAGCACTTCCGGACTAGCGGCAACCTACGAGCAGTACTTC. The V and J genes are TRBV10-2 and TRBJ2-7; 10 nucleotides align to TRBD2. CDR3 size: 15 residues. Germline V CDR1 and CDR2: WSHSY, SAAADI. The V and J ends lost 7 bases and 2 bases, in that order; junction bases with no gene match: 8.

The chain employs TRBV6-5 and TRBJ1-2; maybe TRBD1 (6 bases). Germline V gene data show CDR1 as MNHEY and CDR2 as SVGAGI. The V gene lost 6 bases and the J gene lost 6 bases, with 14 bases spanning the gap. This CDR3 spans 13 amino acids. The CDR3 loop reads CASSQTGLNGYTF. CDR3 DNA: TGTGCCAGCAGCCAAACAGGGTTGAATGGCTACACCTTC.

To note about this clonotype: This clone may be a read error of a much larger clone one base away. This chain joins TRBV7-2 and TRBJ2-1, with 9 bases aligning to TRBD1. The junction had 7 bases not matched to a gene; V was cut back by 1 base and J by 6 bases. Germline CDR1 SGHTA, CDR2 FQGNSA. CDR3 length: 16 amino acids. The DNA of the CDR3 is TGTGCCAGCAGCTTAGTTGGACAGGGGATCTGCAATGAGCAGTTCTTC. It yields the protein CASSLVGQGICNEQFF.

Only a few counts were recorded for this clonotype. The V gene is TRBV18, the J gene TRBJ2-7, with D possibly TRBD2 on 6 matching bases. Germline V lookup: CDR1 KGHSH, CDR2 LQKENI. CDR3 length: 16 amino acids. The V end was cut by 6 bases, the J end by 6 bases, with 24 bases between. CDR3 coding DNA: TGTGCCAGCTCTCAATCATGGGTCGGGGGAAGAGGCGAGCAGTACTTC. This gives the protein CASSQSWVGGRGEQYF.

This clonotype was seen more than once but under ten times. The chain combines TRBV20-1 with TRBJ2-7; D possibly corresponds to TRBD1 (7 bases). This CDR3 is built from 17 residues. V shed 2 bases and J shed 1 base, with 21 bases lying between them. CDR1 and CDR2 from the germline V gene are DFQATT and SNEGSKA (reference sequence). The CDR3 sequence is CSARTQGGIEKSYEQYF. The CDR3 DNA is TGCAGTGCTAGAACCCAGGGGGGAATTGAGAAATCCTACGAGCAGTACTTC.

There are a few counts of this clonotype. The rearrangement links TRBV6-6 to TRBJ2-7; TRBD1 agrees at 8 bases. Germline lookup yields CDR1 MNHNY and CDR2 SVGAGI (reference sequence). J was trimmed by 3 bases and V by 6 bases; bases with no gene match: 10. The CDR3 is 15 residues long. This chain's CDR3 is CASSSRTGRFYEQYF. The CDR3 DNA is TGTGCCAGCAGCTCTCGGACAGGGAGATTCTACGAGCAGTACTTC.

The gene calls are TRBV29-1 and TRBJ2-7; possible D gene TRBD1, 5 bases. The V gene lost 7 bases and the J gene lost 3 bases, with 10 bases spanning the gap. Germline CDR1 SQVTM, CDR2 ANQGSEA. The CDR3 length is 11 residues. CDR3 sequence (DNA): TGCAGCGGCAGTGACAGCTACGAGCAGTACTTC. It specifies CSGSDSYEQYF.

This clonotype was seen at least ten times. The chain's CDR3 is CASSLYHSSGVMQETQYF. The CDR3 coding sequence is TGTGCCAGCAGCTTGTATCATTCTAGCGGGGTCATGCAAGAGACCCAGTACTTC. The V and J genes are TRBV5-6 and TRBJ2-5; 9 bases agree with TRBD2. Germline CDR1 SGHDT, CDR2 YYEEEE. Unmatched junction bases numbered 12, after V lost 1 base and J lost 2 bases. The CDR3 covers 18 residues.

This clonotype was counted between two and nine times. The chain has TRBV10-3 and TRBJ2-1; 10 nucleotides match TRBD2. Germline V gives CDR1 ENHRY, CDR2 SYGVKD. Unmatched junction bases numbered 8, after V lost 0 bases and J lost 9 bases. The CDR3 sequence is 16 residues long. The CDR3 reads CAISESWKRGGAEQFF. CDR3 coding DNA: TGTGCCATCAGTGAGTCGTGGAAGCGGGGGGGCGCTGAGCAGTTCTTC.